The TCR beta chain under discussion was sequenced for a study of cytomegalovirus exposure and HLA in healthy donors. Worth noting for this clone: Its antigen is undetermined.

Findings and limits, study-wide: Investigators reported 150 to 200 TCR beta chains as tied to cytomegalovirus.

The assay was immunoSEQ multiplex PCR, and TCRdb's table has in-frame clones only and misses some. The sample records around 300,000 clones, 80% to 90% being singletons. Germline CDR1 SGDLS, CDR2 YYNGEE. Unmatched junction bases numbered 3, after V lost 3 bases and J lost 3 bases. This CDR3 has 14 residues. The TCR originated in a woman aged 18-29 years in good health and CMV-seronegative. The specimen was PBMCs. The rearrangement links TRBV9 to TRBJ2-4; the match to TRBD2 covers 7 bases. The chain's CDR3 is CASSEGTIKNIQYF. The CDR3 DNA reads TGTGCCAGCAGCGAGGGGACTATCAAAAACATTCAGTACTTC.